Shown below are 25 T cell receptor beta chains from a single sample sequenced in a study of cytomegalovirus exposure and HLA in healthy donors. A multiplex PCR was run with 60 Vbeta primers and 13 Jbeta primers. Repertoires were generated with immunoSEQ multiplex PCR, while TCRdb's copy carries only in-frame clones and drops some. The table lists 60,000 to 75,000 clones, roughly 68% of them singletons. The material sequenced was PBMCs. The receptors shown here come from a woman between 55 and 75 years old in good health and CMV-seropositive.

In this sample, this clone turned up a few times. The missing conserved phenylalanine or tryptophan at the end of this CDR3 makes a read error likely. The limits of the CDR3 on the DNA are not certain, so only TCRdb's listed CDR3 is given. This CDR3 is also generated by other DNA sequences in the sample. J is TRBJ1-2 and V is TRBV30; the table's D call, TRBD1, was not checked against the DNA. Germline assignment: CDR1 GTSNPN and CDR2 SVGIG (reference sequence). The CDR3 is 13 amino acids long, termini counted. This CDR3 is CAWSLDRDGGYTV.

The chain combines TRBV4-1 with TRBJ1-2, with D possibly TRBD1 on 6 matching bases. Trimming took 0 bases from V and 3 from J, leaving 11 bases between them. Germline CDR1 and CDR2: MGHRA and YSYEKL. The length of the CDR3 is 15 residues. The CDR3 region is CASSQDPGADYGYTF. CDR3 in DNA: TGCGCCAGCAGCCAAGATCCAGGGGCTGACTATGGCTACACCTTC.

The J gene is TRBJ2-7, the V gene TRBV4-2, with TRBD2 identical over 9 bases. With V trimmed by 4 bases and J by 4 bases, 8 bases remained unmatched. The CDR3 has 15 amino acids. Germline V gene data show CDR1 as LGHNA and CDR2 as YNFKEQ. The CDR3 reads CASSRSASGIYEQYF. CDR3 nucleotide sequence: TGTGCCAGCAGCCGGTCCGCTAGCGGGATTTACGAGCAGTACTTC.

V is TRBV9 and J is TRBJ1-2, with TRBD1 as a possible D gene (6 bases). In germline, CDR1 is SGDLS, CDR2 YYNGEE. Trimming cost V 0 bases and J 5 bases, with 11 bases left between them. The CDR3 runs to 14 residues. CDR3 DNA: TGTGCCAGCAGCGTAGACAGGGTCGGGTATGGCTACACCTTC. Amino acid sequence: CASSVDRVGYGYTF.

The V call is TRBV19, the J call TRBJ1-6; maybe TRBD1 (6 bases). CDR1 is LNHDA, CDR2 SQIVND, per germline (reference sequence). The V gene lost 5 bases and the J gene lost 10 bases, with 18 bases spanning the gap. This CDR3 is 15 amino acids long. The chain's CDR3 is CASSVQDRIGSPLHF. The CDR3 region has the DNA TGTGCCAGTAGTGTACAGGACAGAATTGGGTCACCCCTCCACTTT.

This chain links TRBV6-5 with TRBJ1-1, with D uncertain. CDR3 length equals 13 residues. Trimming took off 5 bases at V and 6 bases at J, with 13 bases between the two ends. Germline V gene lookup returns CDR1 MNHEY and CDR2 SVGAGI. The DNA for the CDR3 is TGTGCCAGCAGTCGACTATCAGGAGCTGAAGCTTTCTTT. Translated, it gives CASSRLSGAEAFF.

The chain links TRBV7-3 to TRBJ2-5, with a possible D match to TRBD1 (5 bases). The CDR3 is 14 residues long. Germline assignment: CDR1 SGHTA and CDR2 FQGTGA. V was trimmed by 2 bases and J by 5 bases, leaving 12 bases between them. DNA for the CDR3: TGTGCCAGCAGCTTAGGGGTGGGGCAGGAGACCCAGTACTTC. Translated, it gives CASSLGVGQETQYF. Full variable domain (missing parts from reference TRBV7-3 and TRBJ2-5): GAGVSQTPSNKVTEKGKYVELRCDPISGHTALYWYRQSLGQGPEFLIYFQGTGAADDSGLPNDRFFAVRPEGSVSTLKIQRTERGDSAVYLCASSLGVGQETQYFGPGTRLLVL.

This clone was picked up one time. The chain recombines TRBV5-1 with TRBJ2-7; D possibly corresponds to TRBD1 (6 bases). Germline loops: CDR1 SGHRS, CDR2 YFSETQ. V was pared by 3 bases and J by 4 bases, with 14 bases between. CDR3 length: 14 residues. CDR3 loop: CASSSHGTRYEQYF. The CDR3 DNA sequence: TGCGCCAGCAGCTCTCACGGGACAAGATACGAGCAGTACTTC.

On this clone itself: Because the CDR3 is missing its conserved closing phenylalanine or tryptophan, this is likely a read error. The CDR3: CASSESGGNQPQHV. In DNA, the CDR3 is TGTGCCAGCAGTGAATCGGGAGGCAATCAGCCCCAGCATGTT. The V call is TRBV25-1, the J call TRBJ1-5; no reliable D call. CDR1 and CDR2 from the germline V gene are MGHDK and SYGVNS. The CDR3 totals 14 residues. The V gene lost 1 base and the J gene lost 2 bases, with 6 bases spanning the gap.

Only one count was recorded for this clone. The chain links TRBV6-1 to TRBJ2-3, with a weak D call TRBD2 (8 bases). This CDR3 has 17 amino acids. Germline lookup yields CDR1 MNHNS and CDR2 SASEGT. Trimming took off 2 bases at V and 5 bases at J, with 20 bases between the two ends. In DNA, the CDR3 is TGTGCCAGCAGTGAACCTACAGGGGTCGCGGGGGGAGATACGCAGTATTTT. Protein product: CASSEPTGVAGGDTQYF.

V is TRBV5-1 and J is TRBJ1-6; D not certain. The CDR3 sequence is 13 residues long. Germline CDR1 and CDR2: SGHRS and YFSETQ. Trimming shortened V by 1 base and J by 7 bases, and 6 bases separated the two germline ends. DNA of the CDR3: TGCGCCAGCAGCTTGAGTAGAAATTCACCCCTCCACTTT. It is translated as CASSLSRNSPLHF.

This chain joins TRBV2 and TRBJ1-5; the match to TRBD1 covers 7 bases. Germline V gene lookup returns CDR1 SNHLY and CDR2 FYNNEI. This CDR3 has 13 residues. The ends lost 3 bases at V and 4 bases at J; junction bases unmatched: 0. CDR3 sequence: CASSETGNQPQHF. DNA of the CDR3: TGTGCCAGCAGTGAGACAGGGAATCAGCCCCAGCATTTT.

CDR3 amino acids: CASSILLAGDEQFF. CDR3 sequence (DNA): TGTGCCAGTAGTATCCTCCTAGCGGGGGATGAGCAGTTCTTC. V and J are TRBV19 and TRBJ2-1; 10 positions match TRBD2. The V and J ends lost 3 bases and 8 bases, in that order; junction bases with no gene match: 4. Germline V gives CDR1 LNHDA, CDR2 SQIVND (reference sequence). The CDR3 has 14 amino acids.

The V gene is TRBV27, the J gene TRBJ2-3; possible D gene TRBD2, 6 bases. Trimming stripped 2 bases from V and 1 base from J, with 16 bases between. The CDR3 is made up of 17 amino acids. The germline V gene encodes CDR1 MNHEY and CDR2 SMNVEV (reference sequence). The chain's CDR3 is CASSLTGSHRGTDTQYF. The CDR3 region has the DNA TGTGCCAGCAGTTTAACCGGGAGCCACCGGGGCACAGATACGCAGTATTTT.

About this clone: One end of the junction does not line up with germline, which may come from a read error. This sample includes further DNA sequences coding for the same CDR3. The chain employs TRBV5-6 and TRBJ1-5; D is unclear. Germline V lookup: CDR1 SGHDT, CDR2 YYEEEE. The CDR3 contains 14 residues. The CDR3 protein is CASSLRAGNQPQHF. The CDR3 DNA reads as TGCGCCAGCAGCTTGAGGGCGGGAAATCAGCCCCAGCATTTT.

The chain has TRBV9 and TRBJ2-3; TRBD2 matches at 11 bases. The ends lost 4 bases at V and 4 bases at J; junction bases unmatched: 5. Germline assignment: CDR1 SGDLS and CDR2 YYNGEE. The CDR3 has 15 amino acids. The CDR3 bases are TGTGCCAGCAGCATTAGCGGGGGGGCACCAGATACGCAGTATTTT. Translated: CASSISGGAPDTQYF.

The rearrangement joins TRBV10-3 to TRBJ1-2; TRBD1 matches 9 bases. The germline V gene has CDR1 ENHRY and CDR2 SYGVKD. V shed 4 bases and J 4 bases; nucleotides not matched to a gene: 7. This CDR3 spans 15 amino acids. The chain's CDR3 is CAISASGTGSYGYTF. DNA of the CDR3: TGTGCCATCAGTGCATCCGGGACAGGGAGCTATGGCTACACCTTC.

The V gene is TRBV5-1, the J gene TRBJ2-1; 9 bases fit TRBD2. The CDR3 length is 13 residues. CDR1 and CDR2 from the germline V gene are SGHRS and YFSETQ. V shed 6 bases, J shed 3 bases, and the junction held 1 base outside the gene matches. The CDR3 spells CASNSGGYNEQFF. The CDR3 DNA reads TGCGCCAGCAATAGCGGGGGCTACAATGAGCAGTTCTTC.

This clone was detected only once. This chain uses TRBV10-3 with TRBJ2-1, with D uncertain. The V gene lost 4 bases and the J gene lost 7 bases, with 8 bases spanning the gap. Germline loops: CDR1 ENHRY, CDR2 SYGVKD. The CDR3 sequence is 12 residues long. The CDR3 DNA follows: TGTGCCATCAGTGGCGATAGTAATGAGCAGTTCTTC. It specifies CAISGDSNEQFF.

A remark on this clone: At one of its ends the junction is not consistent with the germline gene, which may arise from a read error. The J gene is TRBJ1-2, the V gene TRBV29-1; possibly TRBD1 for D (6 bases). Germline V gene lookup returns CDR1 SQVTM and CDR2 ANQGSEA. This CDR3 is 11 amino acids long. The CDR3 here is CSVEDPRTAAF. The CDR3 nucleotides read TGCAGCGTTGAAGATCCCAGGACAGCTGCCTTC.

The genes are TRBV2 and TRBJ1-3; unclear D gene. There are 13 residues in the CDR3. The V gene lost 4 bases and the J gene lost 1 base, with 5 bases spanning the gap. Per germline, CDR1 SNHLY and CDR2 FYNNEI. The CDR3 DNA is TGTGCCAGCAGTGTCGGGTCTGGAAACACCATATATTTT. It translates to CASSVGSGNTIYF.

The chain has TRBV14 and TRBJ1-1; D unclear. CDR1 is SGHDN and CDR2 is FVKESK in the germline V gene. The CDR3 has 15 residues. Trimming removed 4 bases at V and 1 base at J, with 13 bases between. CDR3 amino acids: CASSPLGPWNTEAFF. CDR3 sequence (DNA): TGTGCCAGCAGCCCACTGGGCCCTTGGAACACTGAAGCTTTCTTT. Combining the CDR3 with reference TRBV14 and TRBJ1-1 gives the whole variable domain EAGVTQFPSHSVIEKGQTVTLRCDPISGHDNLYWYRRVMGKEIKFLLHFVKESKQDESGMPNNRFLAERTGGTYSTLKVQPAELEDSGVYFCASSPLGPWNTEAFFGQGTRLTVV.

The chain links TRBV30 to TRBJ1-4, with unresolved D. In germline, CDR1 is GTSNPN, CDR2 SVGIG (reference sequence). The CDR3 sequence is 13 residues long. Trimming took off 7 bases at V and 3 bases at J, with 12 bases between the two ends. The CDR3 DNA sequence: TGTGCCTACCGGGGTGGAGCTAATGAAAAACTGTTTTTT. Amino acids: CAYRGGANEKLFF.

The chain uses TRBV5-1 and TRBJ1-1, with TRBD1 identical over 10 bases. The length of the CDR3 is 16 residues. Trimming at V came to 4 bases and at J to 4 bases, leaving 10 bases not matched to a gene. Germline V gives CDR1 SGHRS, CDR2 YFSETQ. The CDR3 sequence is CASSNPQGQGGTEAFF. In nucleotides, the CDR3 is TGCGCCAGCAGCAACCCCCAAGGACAGGGGGGCACTGAAGCTTTCTTT.

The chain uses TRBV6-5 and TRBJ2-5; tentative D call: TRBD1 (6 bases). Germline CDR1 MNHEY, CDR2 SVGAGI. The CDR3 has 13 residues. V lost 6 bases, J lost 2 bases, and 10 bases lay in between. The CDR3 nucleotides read TGTGCCAGCAGCCCGACAGGACAAGAGACCCAGTACTTC. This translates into CASSPTGQETQYF.